What follows are 5 T cell receptor beta chains derived from one specimen sequenced in a study of T cells in tuberculosis. Data came from immunoSEQ multiplex PCR; TCRdb stores just in-frame clones and leaves some out. The table includes roughly 34,000 clones, roughly 97% detected once. The sequenced material came from PBMCs. Receptors originate from a donor aged 10 to 29 with latent tuberculosis or without tuberculosis infection.

This chain connects TRBV6-1 to TRBJ1-1; 7 bases agree with TRBD1. CDR1 and CDR2 (germline): MNHNS, SASEGT. The CDR3 covers 16 residues. The junction had 10 bases not matched to a gene; V was cut back by 2 bases and J by 4 bases. The CDR3 DNA reads as TGTGCCAGCAGTGAATATTTGAGACAGGGAGTCACTGAAGCTTTCTTT. This encodes CASSEYLRQGVTEAFF.

The chain recombines TRBV19 with TRBJ1-1; D gene uncertain. The length of the CDR3 is 14 residues. The germline V gene has CDR1 LNHDA and CDR2 SQIVND (reference sequence). Trimming left V 4 bases short and J 4 bases short, with 13 bases between. CDR3 in amino acids: CASSNSVHGTEAFF. CDR3 DNA sequence: TGTGCCAGTAGTAATTCCGTCCACGGCACTGAAGCTTTCTTT.

This clone was detected only once. The rearrangement uses TRBV6-1 and TRBJ2-3; D is possibly TRBD2 (6 bases). The CDR3 is 15 residues long. Trimming took 2 bases from V and 5 from J, leaving 14 bases between them. Germline CDR1 is MNHNS and CDR2 is SASEGT. The CDR3 nucleotides are TGTGCCAGCAGTGAACTCGTCGGAGCGGGAGATACGCAGTATTTT. This sequence encodes CASSELVGAGDTQYF.

The V and J genes are TRBV6-4 and TRBJ1-1; D is perhaps TRBD1 (5 bases). CDR1 MRHNA and CDR2 SNTAGT come from the germline V gene. The CDR3 has 13 amino acids. The germline V and J ends were trimmed by 3 bases and 0 bases, with 5 bases remaining between them. The CDR3 region has the DNA TGTGCCAGCAGTGAGACAGTGAACACTGAAGCTTTCTTT. Amino acid sequence: CASSETVNTEAFF.

The rearrangement uses TRBV5-6 and TRBJ2-7; 8 bases line up with TRBD1. The CDR3 is made up of 15 amino acids. Trimming at V came to 5 bases and at J to 3 bases, leaving 10 bases not matched to a gene. Germline CDR1 SGHDT, CDR2 YYEEEE. The CDR3 protein is CASSKGDRLIYEQYF. The CDR3 nucleotides are TGTGCCAGCAGTAAGGGGGACAGGCTGATCTACGAGCAGTACTTC.